This TCR beta chain was documented in a study of cytomegalovirus exposure and HLA in healthy donors. The germline V gene has CDR1 ENHRY and CDR2 SYGVKD. Trimming took off 0 bases at V and 1 base at J, with 5 bases between the two ends. This CDR3 comprises 14 residues. Primers for the PCR totalled 60 Vbeta and 13 Jbeta. Original handling: Unique TCR beta chains numbered 60 million to 100 million in a later analysis, with around 10 million shared. Libraries were prepared by immunoSEQ multiplex PCR; TCRdb keeps only in-frame clonotypes and omits some of them. The V and J calls and the clone size are those of that table, but D and trimming were determined from the DNA. In the table there are 150,000 or so clones, 70% to 80% of which are singletons.

V and J are TRBV10-3 and TRBJ2-3, with D hard to call. The material sequenced was PBMCs. This receptor was taken from a man aged 25 to 45 in good health and CMV-seropositive. The CDR3 region has the DNA TGTGCCATCAGTGAGTCGGCGGGCACAGATACGCAGTATTTT. This encodes CAISESAGTDTQYF.